This TCR beta chain appears in the sequencing data of a study of OX40 agonist ivuxolimab in advanced cancers. Study details: Ivuxolimab is a fully human IgG2 antibody that activates OX40 (CD134). Study conclusions and caveats: Among the least clonally expanded were partial responders at 0.1-3.0 mg/kg. Expanded clones were, on average, more numerous in CD8+ T cells than in CD4+.

CDR3 size: 13 residues. J gave up 3 bases and V 7 bases, and 4 bases lay outside the gene matches. Germline CDR1 and CDR2: SEHNR and FQNEAQ (reference sequence). The data were produced by immunoSEQ multiplex PCR, yet TCRdb's version contains in-frame clones alone and is incomplete. In the table there are around 65,000 clones, approximately 89% of which are singletons. It was autoimmune disease history or systemic immunosuppression that excluded patients. With respect to this clone: The antigen remains unidentified.

The receptor was isolated from an adult with an advanced solid tumor such as melanoma, head and neck, liver or kidney cancer. The rearrangement joins TRBV7-9 to TRBJ2-5; 8 bases fit TRBD2. Material: CD4+ or CD8+ T cells sorted from blood, obtained in a trial of the OX40 agonist ivuxolimab. CDR3 coding DNA: TGTGCCAGCATCGGAGCGGGGGAAGAGACCCAGTACTTC. Its protein product is CASIGAGEETQYF.